A single sample is the source of the 4 T cell receptor beta chains below, sequenced in a study of HIV-infected patients and healthy controls. TCRdb independently ran MiXCR on the 5' RACE reads; one entry per CDR3 protein. The sample holds tens of thousands of distinct CDR3 sequences, approximately 21% seen once. Sequenced material: CD4+ T cells from blood. These receptors all stem from a human donor in good health.

In this sample, this clonotype turned up many times. The rearrangement uses TRBV24-1 and TRBJ2-3, with TRBD2 matching 7 bases. V gave up 5 bases and J gave up 5 bases; unmatched junction bases: 9. This CDR3 is built from 15 residues. Per the germline V gene, CDR1 is KGHDR and CDR2 is SFDVKD. The CDR3 protein is CATSGSAGVGDTQYF. CDR3 sequence (DNA): TGTGCCACCAGTGGATCGGCGGGAGTCGGAGATACGCAGTATTTT.

This clonotype was seen at least ten times. Here the CDR3 DNA reads TGTGCCAGCAGCACCCCTCGGTCGACCCAGTACTTC. Its protein product is CASSTPRSTQYF. V is TRBV6-2 or TRBV6-3 and J is TRBJ2-5; no clear D gene. The V gene's germline CDR1 is MNHEY and CDR2 SVGEGT. Trimming took 6 bases from V and 7 from J, leaving 12 bases between them. This CDR3 region has 12 residues.

This clonotype was counted many times. The rearrangement joins TRBV9 to TRBJ2-1; TRBD2 matches 15 bases. The CDR3 has 18 amino acids. V was clipped by 4 bases and J by 9 bases; unmatched bases: 14. Germline V CDR1 and CDR2: SGDLS, YYNGEE. The CDR3 is CASSPIGVGLAGGGEQFF. DNA for the CDR3: TGTGCCAGCAGCCCGATTGGGGTTGGACTAGCGGGAGGGGGTGAGCAGTTCTTC.

The gene calls are TRBV3-1 and TRBJ2-3; 7 bases line up with TRBD2. Looked up from germline, CDR1 is LGHDT and CDR2 is YNNKEL (reference sequence). The CDR3 spans 17 residues. The J segment lost 5 bases and the V segment lost 5 bases, leaving 16 bases of the junction unmatched. Here the CDR3 reads CASSVDLWGGPGDTQYF. CDR3 coding DNA: TGTGCCAGCAGCGTTGATCTATGGGGAGGGCCGGGAGATACGCAGTATTTT.